This TCR beta chain derives from a study of T-cell reconstitution after alpha-beta-depleted transplantation in children. The CDR3 contains 13 residues. V dropped 4 bases and J dropped 7; count of bases not matched to a gene: 3. Only a few counts were recorded for this clonotype. Unique molecular identifiers were incorporated when the TCRbeta library was constructed. From the PCR reads, TCRdb called clonotypes with MiXCR, one entry per CDR3 protein. The sample has hundreds of thousands of distinct CDR3 sequences; 10% to 15% are singletons. The chain uses TRBV12-3 or TRBV12-4 and TRBJ2-5; 10 bases align to TRBD1. This material consisted of PBMCs, mostly from graft donor cells, taken 360 days after TCRalphabeta/CD19-depleted stem cell transplant. This TCR was recovered from a male patient aged 10 to 17 who had a stem cell transplant for acute myeloid leukemia, so the T cells may come from the graft donor. Here the CDR3 reads CASSWDRGGTQYF. CDR3 nucleotide sequence: TGTGCCAGCAGTTGGGACAGGGGTGGGACCCAGTACTTC.